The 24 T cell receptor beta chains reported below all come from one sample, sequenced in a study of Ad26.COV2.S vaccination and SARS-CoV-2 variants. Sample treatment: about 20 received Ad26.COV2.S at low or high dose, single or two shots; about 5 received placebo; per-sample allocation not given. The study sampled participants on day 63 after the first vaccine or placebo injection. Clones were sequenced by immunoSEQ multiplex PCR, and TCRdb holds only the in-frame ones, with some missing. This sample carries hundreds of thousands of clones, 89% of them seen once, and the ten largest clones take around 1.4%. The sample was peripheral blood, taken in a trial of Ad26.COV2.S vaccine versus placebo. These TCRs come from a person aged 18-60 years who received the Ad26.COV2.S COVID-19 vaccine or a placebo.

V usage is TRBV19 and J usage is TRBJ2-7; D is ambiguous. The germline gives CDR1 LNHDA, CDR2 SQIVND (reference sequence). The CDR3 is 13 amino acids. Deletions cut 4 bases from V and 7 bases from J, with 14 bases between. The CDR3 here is CASSTAMAWEQYF. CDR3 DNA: TGTGCCAGTAGTACGGCAATGGCGTGGGAGCAGTACTTC.

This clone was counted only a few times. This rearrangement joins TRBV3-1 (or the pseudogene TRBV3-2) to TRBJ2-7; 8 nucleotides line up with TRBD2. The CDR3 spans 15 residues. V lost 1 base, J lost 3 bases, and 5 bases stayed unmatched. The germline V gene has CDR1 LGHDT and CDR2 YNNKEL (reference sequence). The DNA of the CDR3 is TGTGCCAGCAGCCAAGGAACTAGCGGCCACTACGAGCAGTACTTC. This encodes CASSQGTSGHYEQYF.

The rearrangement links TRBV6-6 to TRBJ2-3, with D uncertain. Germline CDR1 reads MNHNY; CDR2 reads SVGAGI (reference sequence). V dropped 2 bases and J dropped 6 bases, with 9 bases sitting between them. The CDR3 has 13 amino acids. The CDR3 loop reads CASSYRSPDTQYF. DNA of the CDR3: TGTGCCAGCAGTTACCGAAGTCCCGATACGCAGTATTTT.

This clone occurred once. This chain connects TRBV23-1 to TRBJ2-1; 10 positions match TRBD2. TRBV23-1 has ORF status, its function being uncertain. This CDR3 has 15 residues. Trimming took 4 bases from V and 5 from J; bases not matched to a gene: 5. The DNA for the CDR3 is TGCGCCAGCAGTCGTGGAACTAGCGGGAACAATGAGCAGTTCTTC. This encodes CASSRGTSGNNEQFF.

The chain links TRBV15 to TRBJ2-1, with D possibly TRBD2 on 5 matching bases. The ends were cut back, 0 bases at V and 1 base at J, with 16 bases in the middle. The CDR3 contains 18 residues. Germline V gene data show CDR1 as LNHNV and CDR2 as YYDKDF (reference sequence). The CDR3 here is CATSRDPGGRASYNEQFF. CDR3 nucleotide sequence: TGTGCCACCAGCAGAGATCCGGGCGGGCGGGCGTCCTACAATGAGCAGTTCTTC.

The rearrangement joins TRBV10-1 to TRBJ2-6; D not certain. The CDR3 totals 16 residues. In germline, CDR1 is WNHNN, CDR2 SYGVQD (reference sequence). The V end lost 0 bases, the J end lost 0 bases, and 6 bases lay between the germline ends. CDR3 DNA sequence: TGCGCCAGCAGTGAGTCAAGGAGCTCTGGGGCCAACGTCCTGACTTTC. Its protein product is CASSESRSSGANVLTF.

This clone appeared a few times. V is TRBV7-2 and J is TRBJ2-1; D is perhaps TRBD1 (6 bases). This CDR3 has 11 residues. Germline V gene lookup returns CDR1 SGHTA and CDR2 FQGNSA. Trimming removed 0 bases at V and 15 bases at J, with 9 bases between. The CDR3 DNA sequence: TGTGCCAGCAGCTTAGCACAGGGCCGGTTCTTC. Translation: CASSLAQGRFF.

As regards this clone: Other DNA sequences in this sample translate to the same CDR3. The CDR3 DNA reads TGTGCCTGGACCCCCGGCACAGATACGCAGTATTTT. The encoded protein is CAWTPGTDTQYF. The genes are TRBV30 and TRBJ2-3; the D is unclear. This CDR3 has 12 amino acids. With 4 bases removed from V and 1 base from J, the gap between germline ends came to 6 bases. From germline, CDR1 is GTSNPN and CDR2 SVGIG (reference sequence). Variable domain in full (rest from reference TRBV30 and TRBJ2-3): SQTIHQWPATLVQPVGSPLSLECTVEGTSNPNLYWYRQAAGRGLQLLFYSVGIGQISSEVPQNLSASRPQDRQFILSSKKLLLSDSGFYLCAWTPGTDTQYFGPGTRLTVL.

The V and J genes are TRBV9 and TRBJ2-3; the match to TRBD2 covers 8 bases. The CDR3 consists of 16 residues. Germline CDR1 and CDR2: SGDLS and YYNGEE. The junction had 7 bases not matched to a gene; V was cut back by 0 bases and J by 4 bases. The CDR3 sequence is CASSVGSGRRSDTQYF. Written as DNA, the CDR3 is TGTGCCAGCAGCGTAGGGAGCGGGAGACGTTCAGATACGCAGTATTTT.

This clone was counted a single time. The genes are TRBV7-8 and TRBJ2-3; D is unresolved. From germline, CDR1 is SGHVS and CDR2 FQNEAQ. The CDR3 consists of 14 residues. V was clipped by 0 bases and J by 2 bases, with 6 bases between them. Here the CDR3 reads CASSLADPTDTQYF. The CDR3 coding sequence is TGTGCCAGCAGCTTAGCTGATCCCACAGATACGCAGTATTTT.

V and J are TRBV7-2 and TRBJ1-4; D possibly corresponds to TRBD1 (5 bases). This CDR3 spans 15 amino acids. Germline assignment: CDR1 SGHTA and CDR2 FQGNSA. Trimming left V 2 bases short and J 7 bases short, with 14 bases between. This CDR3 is CASSLMRGPLEKLFF. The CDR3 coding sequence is TGTGCCAGCAGCTTAATGCGGGGCCCACTTGAAAAACTGTTTTTT.

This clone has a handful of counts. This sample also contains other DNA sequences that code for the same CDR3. The CDR3 is CASSREDGGELFF. CDR3 bases: TGTGCCAGCTCACGAGAGGACGGCGGGGAGCTGTTTTTT. V usage is TRBV18 and J usage is TRBJ2-2; D is ambiguous. Germline CDR1 reads KGHSH; CDR2 reads LQKENI. This CDR3 region has 13 residues. Trimming shortened V by 4 bases and J by 7 bases, and 10 bases separated the two germline ends.

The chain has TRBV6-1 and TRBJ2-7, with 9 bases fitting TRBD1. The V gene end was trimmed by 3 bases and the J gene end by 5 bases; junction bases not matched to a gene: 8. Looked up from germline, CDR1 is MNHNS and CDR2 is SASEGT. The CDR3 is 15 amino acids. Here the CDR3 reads CASSEPGDRVDEQYF. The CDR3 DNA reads TGTGCCAGCAGTGAGCCGGGGGACAGGGTTGACGAGCAGTACTTC.

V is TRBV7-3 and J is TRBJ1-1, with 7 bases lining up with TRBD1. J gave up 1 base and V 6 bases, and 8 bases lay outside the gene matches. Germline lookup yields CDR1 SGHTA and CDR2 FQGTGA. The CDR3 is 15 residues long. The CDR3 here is CASSFSGQPNTEAFF. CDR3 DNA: TGTGCCAGCAGTTTCTCGGGACAGCCGAACACTGAAGCTTTCTTT.

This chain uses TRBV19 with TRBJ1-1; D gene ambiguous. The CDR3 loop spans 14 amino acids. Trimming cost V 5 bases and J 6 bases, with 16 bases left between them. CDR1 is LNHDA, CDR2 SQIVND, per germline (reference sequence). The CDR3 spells CASSFRMGLPEAFF. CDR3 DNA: TGTGCCAGTAGTTTTCGCATGGGGTTGCCTGAAGCTTTCTTT.

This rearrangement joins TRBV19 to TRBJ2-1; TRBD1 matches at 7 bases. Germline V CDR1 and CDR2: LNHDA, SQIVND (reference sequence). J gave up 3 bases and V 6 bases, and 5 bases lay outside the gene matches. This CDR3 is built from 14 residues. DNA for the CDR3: TGTGCCAGTAGGTCCCGGGACAGCTACAATGAGCAGTTCTTC. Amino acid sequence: CASRSRDSYNEQFF.

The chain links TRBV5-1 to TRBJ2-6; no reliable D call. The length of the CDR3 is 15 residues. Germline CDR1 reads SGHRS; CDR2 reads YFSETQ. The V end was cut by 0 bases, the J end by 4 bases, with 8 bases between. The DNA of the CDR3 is TGCGCCAGCAGCTTGGTTAGCCTCGGGGCCAACGTCCTGACTTTC. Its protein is CASSLVSLGANVLTF.

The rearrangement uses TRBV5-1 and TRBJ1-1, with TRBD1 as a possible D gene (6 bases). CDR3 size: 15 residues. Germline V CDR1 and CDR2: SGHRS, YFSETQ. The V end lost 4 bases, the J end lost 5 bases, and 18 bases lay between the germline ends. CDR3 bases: TGCGCCAGCAGCCCCATCTGGGGGGCAGGAACTGAAGCTTTCTTT. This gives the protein CASSPIWGAGTEAFF.

The CDR3 is CASSIARAPSYEQYF. The CDR3 nucleotides read TGTGCCAGTAGTATCGCCAGGGCCCCTTCCTACGAGCAGTACTTC. The genes are TRBV19 and TRBJ2-7; TRBD1 is a possible D gene (5 bases). Trimming removed 3 bases at V and 1 base at J, with 13 bases between. CDR1 is LNHDA, CDR2 SQIVND, per germline (reference sequence). The CDR3 runs 15 residues.

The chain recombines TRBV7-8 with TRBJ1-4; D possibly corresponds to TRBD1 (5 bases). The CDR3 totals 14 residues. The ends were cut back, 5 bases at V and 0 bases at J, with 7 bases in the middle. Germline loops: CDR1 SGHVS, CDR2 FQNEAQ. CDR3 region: CASSRGTTNEKLFF. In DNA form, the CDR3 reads TGTGCCAGCAGCCGGGGGACAACTAATGAAAAACTGTTTTTT.

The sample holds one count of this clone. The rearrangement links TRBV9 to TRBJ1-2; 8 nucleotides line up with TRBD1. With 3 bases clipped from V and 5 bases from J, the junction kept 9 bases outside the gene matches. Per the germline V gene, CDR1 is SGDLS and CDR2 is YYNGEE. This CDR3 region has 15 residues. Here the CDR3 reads CASSESGQGLYGYTF. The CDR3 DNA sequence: TGTGCCAGCAGCGAGAGCGGACAGGGCCTATATGGCTACACCTTC. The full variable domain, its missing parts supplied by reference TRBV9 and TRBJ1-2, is DSGVTQTPKHLITATGQRVTLRCSPRSGDLSVYWYQQSLDQGLQFLIQYYNGEERAKGNILERFSAQQFPDLHSELNLSSLELGDSALYFCASSESGQGLYGYTFGSGTRLTVV.

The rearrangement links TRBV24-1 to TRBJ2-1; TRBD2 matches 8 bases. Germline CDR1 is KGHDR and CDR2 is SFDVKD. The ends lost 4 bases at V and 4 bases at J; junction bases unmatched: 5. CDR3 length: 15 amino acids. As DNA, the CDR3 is TGTGCCACCAGTGACCAGACTAGCGAGTACAATGAGCAGTTCTTC. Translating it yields CATSDQTSEYNEQFF.

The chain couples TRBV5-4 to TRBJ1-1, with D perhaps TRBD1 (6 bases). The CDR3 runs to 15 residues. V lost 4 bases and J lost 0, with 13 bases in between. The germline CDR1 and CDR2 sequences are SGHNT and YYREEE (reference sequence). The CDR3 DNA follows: TGTGCCAGCAGCCGGATTGGGGGGCTGAACACTGAAGCTTTCTTT. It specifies CASSRIGGLNTEAFF.

CDR3 in DNA: TGTGCCAGCTCACCAACGGCCGATCAGCCCCAGCATTTT. It is translated as CASSPTADQPQHF. The chain recombines TRBV18 with TRBJ1-5; D gene ambiguous. Per germline, CDR1 KGHSH and CDR2 LQKENI. Trimming cost V 2 bases and J 5 bases, with 7 bases left between them. This CDR3 comprises 13 residues.